Below are 9 T cell receptor beta chains sequenced from a single sample in a study of OX40 agonist ivuxolimab in advanced cancers. Assay: immunoSEQ multiplex PCR; the TCRdb copy retains only in-frame clones and omits some. The data hold about 73,000 clones, with roughly 90% observed a single time. Sample: CD4+ or CD8+ T cells sorted from blood, taken in a trial of the OX40 agonist ivuxolimab. These TCRs come from an adult with an advanced solid tumor such as melanoma, head and neck, liver or kidney cancer.

With respect to this clone: Other DNA sequences from this sample encode an identical CDR3 as well. The gene calls are TRBV27 and TRBJ1-1; no reliable D call. With 3 bases removed from V and 4 bases from J, the gap between germline ends came to 9 bases. Looked up from germline, CDR1 is MNHEY and CDR2 is SMNVEV (reference sequence). The CDR3 spans 13 residues. The CDR3 DNA reads TGTGCCAGCAGTTTGGGTGGTGTCACTGAAGCTTTCTTT. Its translation: CASSLGGVTEAFF.

The V gene is TRBV5-5, the J gene TRBJ1-5, with D hard to call. In germline, CDR1 is SGHKS, CDR2 YYEKEE (reference sequence). V gave up 2 bases and J gave up 0 bases, with 12 bases separating them. This CDR3 is 16 amino acids long. The chain's CDR3 is CASSLGPLDSNQPQHF. CDR3 bases: TGTGCCAGCAGCTTAGGGCCACTGGATAGCAATCAGCCCCAGCATTTT.

This clone was seen a single time. The CDR3 region is CASNPGNEGNQPQHF. DNA for the CDR3: TGTGCCAGCAACCCCGGCAACGAGGGCAATCAGCCCCAGCATTTT. The V call is TRBV6-5, the J call TRBJ1-5; D is undetermined. V was clipped by 7 bases and J by 2 bases, with 15 bases between them. Per germline, CDR1 MNHEY and CDR2 SVGAGI. The CDR3 is 15 residues long.

There are a few counts of this clone. The chain links TRBV29-1 to TRBJ2-5; 9 bases are shared with TRBD1. With V trimmed by 7 bases and J by 6 bases, 12 bases remained unmatched. The CDR3 is 14 amino acids. CDR1 and CDR2 from the germline V gene are SQVTM and ANQGSEA. The CDR3 spells CSASVTGGSQTQYF. In DNA, the CDR3 is TGCAGCGCCTCCGTTACAGGGGGCTCGCAGACCCAGTACTTC.

The chain links TRBV6-5 to TRBJ2-7, with 13 bases lining up with TRBD2. This CDR3 spans 15 amino acids. Germline V gene sequence: CDR1 MNHEY, CDR2 SVGAGI. The junction had 6 bases not matched to a gene; V was cut back by 7 bases and J by 3 bases. The chain's CDR3 is CASTPGTSGIYEQYF. In DNA, the CDR3 is TGTGCCAGCACTCCCGGGACTAGCGGGATCTACGAGCAGTACTTC.

The chain employs TRBV7-6 and TRBJ2-2; the D gene is possibly TRBD2 (6 bases). V was shortened by 1 base and J by 5 bases, with 14 bases between the two germline ends. This CDR3 spans 16 amino acids. The V gene's germline CDR1 is SGHVS and CDR2 FNYEAQ. For the CDR3, the DNA is TGTGCCAGCAGCTTAGTGCGGGCGGGGCAGACCGGGGAGCTGTTTTTT. Amino acid sequence: CASSLVRAGQTGELFF.

This chain joins TRBV6-5 and TRBJ2-3; no reliable D call. Germline CDR1 and CDR2: MNHEY and SVGAGI. Trimming stripped 4 bases from V and 0 bases from J, with 8 bases between. The CDR3 spans 14 residues. The CDR3 protein is CASSWTGSTDTQYF. In DNA, the CDR3 is TGTGCCAGCAGTTGGACGGGTAGCACAGATACGCAGTATTTT.

The rearrangement uses TRBV7-8 and TRBJ2-1; D may be TRBD1 or TRBD2 (5 bases each). Trimming left V 3 bases short and J 4 bases short, with 10 bases between. The CDR3 length is 14 residues. Germline V CDR1 and CDR2: SGHVS, FQNEAQ. CDR3 coding DNA: TGTGCCAGCAGCTTGGGGGAGATTTACAATGAGCAGTTCTTC. Protein sequence: CASSLGEIYNEQFF. Drawing the rest from reference TRBV7-8 and TRBJ2-1, the complete variable domain is GAGVSQSPRYKVAKRGQDVALRCDPISGHVSLFWYQQALGQGPEFLTYFQNEAQLDKSGLPSDRFFAERPEGSVSTLKIQRTQQEDSAVYLCASSLGEIYNEQFFGPGTRLTVL.

The rearrangement uses TRBV29-1 and TRBJ1-2, with D possibly TRBD1 on 6 matching bases. V was clipped by 6 bases and J by 5 bases, with 10 bases between them. This CDR3 is 11 amino acids long. Germline V gives CDR1 SQVTM, CDR2 ANQGSEA. The CDR3 region is CSVLGGYGYTF. The CDR3 DNA follows: TGCAGCGTCCTAGGGGGATATGGCTACACCTTC.